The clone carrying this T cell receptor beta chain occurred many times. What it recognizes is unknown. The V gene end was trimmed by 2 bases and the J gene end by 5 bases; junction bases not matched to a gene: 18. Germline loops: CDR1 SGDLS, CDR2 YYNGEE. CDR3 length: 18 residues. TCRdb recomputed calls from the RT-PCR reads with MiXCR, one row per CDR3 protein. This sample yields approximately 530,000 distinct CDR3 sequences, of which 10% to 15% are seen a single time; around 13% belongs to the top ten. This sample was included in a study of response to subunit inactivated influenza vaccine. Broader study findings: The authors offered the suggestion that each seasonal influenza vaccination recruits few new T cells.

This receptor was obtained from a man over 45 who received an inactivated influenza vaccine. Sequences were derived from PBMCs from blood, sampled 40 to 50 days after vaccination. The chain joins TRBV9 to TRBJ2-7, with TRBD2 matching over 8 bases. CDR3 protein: CASSVGAGGLAGAHEQYF. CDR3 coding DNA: TGTGCCAGCAGCGTTGGGGCTGGTGGACTAGCTGGCGCCCACGAGCAGTACTTC. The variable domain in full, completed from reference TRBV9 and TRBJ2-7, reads DSGVTQTPKHLITATGQRVTLRCSPRSGDLSVYWYQQSLDQGLQFLIQYYNGEERAKGNILERFSAQQFPDLHSELNLSSLELGDSALYFCASSVGAGGLAGAHEQYFGPGTRLTVT.